This T cell receptor (beta chain) appears in the sequencing data of a study of T-cell reconstitution after alpha-beta-depleted transplantation in children. This clonotype was detected only a few times. This CDR3 has 16 amino acids. V was pared by 1 base and J by 4 bases, with 5 bases of the junction left unmatched. TCRbeta library preparation incorporated unique molecular identifiers. One entry per CDR3 protein, called by TCRdb with MiXCR from the PCR reads. Of some 80,000 distinct CDR3 sequences listed, 15% to 20% are singletons. The receptor comes from a male patient aged 2-10 years who had a stem cell transplant for acute lymphoblastic leukemia, so the T cells may come from the graft donor. The source material was PBMCs, mostly from graft donor cells, sampled 360 days after TCRalphabeta/CD19-depleted stem cell transplant. The rearrangement links TRBV12-3 or TRBV12-4 to TRBJ2-2; 8 bases align to TRBD1. CDR3 DNA: TGTGCCAGCAGTTTAGTGGACAGGGTCCTCACCGGGGAGCTGTTTTTT. This encodes CASSLVDRVLTGELFF.